This T cell receptor beta chain was sequenced in a study of neoadjuvant anti-PD-1 for oral cavity cancer. On this clone itself: The antigen remains undetermined.

Study-wide results and limits: Only a few patients per response group were TCR-analyzed; validation needed.

Cohort: HPV-negative, locally advanced oral cavity squamous cell carcinoma patients. The assay was immunoSEQ multiplex PCR, and TCRdb's table has in-frame clones only and misses some. This sample has about 16,000 clones, with about 66% found just once. Unmatched junction bases numbered 7, after V lost 3 bases and J lost 2 bases. This CDR3 has 15 residues. CDR1 is MNHNS and CDR2 is SASEGT in the germline V gene. This chain uses TRBV6-1 with TRBJ2-7; TRBD2 aligns across 7 bases. The TCR originated in a person aged 35-79 years with oral cavity squamous cell carcinoma. The input for sequencing was PBMCs, taken before nivolumab (anti-PD-1) treatment. CDR3: CASSDGLVLPYEQYF. The CDR3 DNA sequence: TGTGCCAGCAGTGACGGACTAGTACTCCCCTACGAGCAGTACTTC.